These 2 T cell receptor beta chains were all obtained from the same sample, sequenced in a study of spatial heterogeneity in lung cancer. As for time point: sample taken at primary tumor resection. TCRdb re-called the 5' RACE reads with MiXCR, one entry per CDR3 protein. This sample yields just under 95,000 distinct CDR3 sequences, of which approximately 12% are seen a single time; under 50% belongs to the top ten. Source: PBMCs, taken at surgery. The receptor source for this set is a male donor with early-stage non-small cell lung cancer.

This clonotype was recorded a few times. The chain links TRBV3-1 to TRBJ2-3, with 10 bases lining up with TRBD2. V gave up 0 bases and J gave up 8 bases; unmatched junction bases: 17. Germline-derived CDR1 and CDR2 are LGHDT and YNNKEL (reference sequence). CDR3 length equals 19 residues. The CDR3 is CASSQDVQGLAATQTTQYF. The DNA of the CDR3 is TGTGCCAGCAGCCAAGACGTTCAAGGACTAGCGGCTACACAGACTACGCAGTATTTT.

The J gene is TRBJ2-5, the V gene TRBV28; D possibly matches TRBD1 or TRBD2 (6 bases each). V was shortened by 4 bases and J by 1 base, with 19 bases between the two germline ends. The germline CDR1 and CDR2 sequences are MDHEN and SYDVKM. This CDR3 region has 17 residues. CDR3 sequence reads: CASSSYRGEWGQETQYF. CDR3 coding DNA: TGTGCCAGCAGTTCGTATAGGGGGGAATGGGGCCAAGAGACCCAGTACTTC.